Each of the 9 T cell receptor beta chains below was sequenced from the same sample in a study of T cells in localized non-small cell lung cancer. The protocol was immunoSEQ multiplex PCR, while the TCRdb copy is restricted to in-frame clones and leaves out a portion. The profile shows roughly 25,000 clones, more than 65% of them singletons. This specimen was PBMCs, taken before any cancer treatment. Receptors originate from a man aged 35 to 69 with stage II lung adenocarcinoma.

The CDR3 DNA reads TGTGCCAGCAGCTTAACCGGTGGGGAAAAACTGTTTTTT. Its translation: CASSLTGGEKLFF. The V call is TRBV7-9, the J call TRBJ1-4; D remains unclear. The CDR3 is 13 residues long. V was pared by 2 bases and J by 8 bases, with 9 bases between. CDR1 is SEHNR and CDR2 is FQNEAQ in the germline V gene (reference sequence). The full variable domain, with the rest looked up from reference TRBV7-9 and TRBJ1-4, is DTGVSQNPRHKITKRGQNVTFRCDPISEHNRLYWYRQTLGQGPEFLTYFQNEAQLEKSRLLSDRFSAERPKGSFSTLEIQRTEQGDSAMYLCASSLTGGEKLFFGSGTQLSVL.

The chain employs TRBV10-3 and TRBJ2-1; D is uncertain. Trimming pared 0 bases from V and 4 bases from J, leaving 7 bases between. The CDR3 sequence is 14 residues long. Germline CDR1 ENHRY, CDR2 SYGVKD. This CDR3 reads CAISESNTYNEQFF. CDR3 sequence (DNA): TGTGCCATCAGTGAGTCGAACACATACAATGAGCAGTTCTTC.

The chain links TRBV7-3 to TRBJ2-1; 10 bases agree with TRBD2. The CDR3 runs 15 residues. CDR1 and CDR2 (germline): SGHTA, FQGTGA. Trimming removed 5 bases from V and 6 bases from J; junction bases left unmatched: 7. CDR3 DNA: TGTGCCAGCAGCCTCGGGGCTAGCGGGAGCAATGAGCAGTTCTTC. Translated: CASSLGASGSNEQFF.

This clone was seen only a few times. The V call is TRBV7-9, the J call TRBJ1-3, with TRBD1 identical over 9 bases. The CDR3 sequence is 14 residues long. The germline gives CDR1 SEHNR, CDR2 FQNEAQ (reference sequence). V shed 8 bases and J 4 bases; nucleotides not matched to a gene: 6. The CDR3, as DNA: TGTGCCAGCGGCCCGGACAGGGGAGGAAACACCATATATTTT. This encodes CASGPDRGGNTIYF.

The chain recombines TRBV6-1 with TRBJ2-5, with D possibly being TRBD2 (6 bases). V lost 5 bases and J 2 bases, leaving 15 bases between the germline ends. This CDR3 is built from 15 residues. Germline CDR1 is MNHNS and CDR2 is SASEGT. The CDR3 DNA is TGTGCCAGCAGTTTCCAAGCGGGTCCACAAGAGACCCAGTACTTC. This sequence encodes CASSFQAGPQETQYF.

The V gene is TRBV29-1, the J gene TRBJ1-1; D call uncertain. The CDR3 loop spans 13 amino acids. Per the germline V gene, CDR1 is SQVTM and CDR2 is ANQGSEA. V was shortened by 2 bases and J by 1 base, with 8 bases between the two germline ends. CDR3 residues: CSVERQRNTEAFF. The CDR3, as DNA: TGCAGCGTTGAAAGGCAGAGGAACACTGAAGCTTTCTTT.

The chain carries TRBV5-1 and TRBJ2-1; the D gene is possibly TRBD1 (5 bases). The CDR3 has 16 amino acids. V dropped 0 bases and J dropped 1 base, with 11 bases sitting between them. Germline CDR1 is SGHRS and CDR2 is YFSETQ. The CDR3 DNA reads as TGCGCCAGCAGCTTGGAGGGGCGTCCATCCTACAATGAGCAGTTCTTC. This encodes CASSLEGRPSYNEQFF.

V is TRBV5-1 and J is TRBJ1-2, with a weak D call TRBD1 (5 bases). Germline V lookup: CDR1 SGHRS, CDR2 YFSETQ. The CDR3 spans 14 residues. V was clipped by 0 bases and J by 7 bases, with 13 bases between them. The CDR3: CASSLVGTGVGYTF. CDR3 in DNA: TGCGCCAGCAGCTTGGTGGGGACGGGGGTTGGCTACACCTTC.

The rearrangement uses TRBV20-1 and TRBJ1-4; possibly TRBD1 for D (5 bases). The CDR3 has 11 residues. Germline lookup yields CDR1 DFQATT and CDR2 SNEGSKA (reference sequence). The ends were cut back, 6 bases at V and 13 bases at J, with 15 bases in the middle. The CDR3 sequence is CSAPSGGGLFF. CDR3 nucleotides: TGCAGTGCCCCCTCCGGGGGGGGACTGTTTTTT.